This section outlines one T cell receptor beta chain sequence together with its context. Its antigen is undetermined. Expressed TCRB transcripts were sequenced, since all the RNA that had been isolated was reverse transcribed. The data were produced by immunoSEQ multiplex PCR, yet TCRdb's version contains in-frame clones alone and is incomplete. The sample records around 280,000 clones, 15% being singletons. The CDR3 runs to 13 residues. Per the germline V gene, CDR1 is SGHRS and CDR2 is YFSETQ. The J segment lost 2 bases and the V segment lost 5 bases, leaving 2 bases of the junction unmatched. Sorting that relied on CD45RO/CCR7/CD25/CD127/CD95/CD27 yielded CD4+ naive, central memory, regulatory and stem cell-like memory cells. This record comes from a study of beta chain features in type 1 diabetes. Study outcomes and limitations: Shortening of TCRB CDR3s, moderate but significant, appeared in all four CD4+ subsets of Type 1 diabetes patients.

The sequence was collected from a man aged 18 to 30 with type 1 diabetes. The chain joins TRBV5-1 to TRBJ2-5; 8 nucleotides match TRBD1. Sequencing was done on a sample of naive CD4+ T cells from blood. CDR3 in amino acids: CASSRTGQETQYF. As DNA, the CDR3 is TGCGCCAGCAGTCGGACAGGGCAAGAGACCCAGTACTTC.